The rows below give T cell receptor beta chains drawn from one sample of a study of T-cell memory formation after mild COVID-19. TCRdb reprocessed the 5' RACE reads via MiXCR and lists one record per CDR3 protein. The sample contains about 400,000 distinct CDR3 sequences, roughly 15% of which appear only once. Source material: PBMCs or a T cell subset sorted from them (not recorded which). These receptors were collected from a man aged 18 to 29 who had mild COVID-19 (a few samples of this study predate the infection). Cell type and time point are not known. Both conserved end residues are part of each CDR3.

TRBJ1-1 | TRBV4-3 | CASSHGQGPFEAFF
TRBJ2-7 | TRBV5-1 | CASRYGQGPDEQYF
TRBJ1-2 | TRBV24-1 | CATSTTKTGLSYGYTF
TRBJ1-2 | TRBV7-3 | CASSPTVEAGNYGYTF
TRBJ2-2 | TRBV9 | CASTGTAFEELFF
TRBJ2-3 | TRBV5-5 | CASLLAGGTDTQYF
TRBJ2-1 | TRBV6-6 | CASSLGTLFINEQFF
TRBJ1-1 | TRBV7-3 | CASSFASTTEAFF
TRBJ2-7 | TRBV27 | CASSNDMDDEQYF
TRBJ2-2 | TRBV6-1 | CASSEMAMNTGELFF
TRBJ2-7 | TRBV5-1 | CASSEGTGYEQYF
TRBJ1-2 | TRBV7-9 | CASSPGTVRGYTF
TRBJ1-1 | TRBV19 | CASSVAYMNTEAFF
TRBJ2-1 | TRBV3-1 | CASSQVVAGNGYNEQFF
TRBJ2-5 | TRBV7-9 | CASGVGAQETQYF
TRBJ1-5 | TRBV6-5 | CASSYGPTASNQPQHF
TRBJ2-7 | TRBV14 | CASSQESLRSYEQYF
TRBJ2-4 | TRBV5-1 | CASSSNPAAKNIQYF
TRBJ2-1 | TRBV15 | CATSDRGDFDEQFF
TRBJ2-1 | TRBV7-2 | CASSPLAGASYNEQFF
TRBJ1-6 | TRBV9 | CASSVEAGAQSPLHF
TRBJ2-2 | TRBV5-1 | CASSLFGQGLRNTGELFF
TRBJ2-2 | TRBV4-1 | CASSQAGGRTGELFF
TRBJ1-2 | TRBV5-1 | CASSLSSPGQGAYGYTF
TRBJ1-3 | TRBV25-1 | CASSRWRDAGNTIYF